This TCR beta chain was observed in a study of regulatory T cells in long-lasting Graves disease. The time point: newly diagnosed GD, antithyroid drugs for less than 3 months. Extracted PBMC RNA gave rise to the TCR library. Germline V gene data show CDR1 as ENHRY and CDR2 as SYGVKD. J lost 7 bases, V lost 6 bases, and 3 bases had no gene match. CDR3 length: 14 amino acids. Arm-PCR of CDR3 regions with iRepertoire HTBI primers generated TCR beta libraries. Original processing methods: Identified segments across samples numbered more than 55 TRBV and roughly 15 TRBJ. TCRdb fed the multiplex PCR reads into MiXCR, producing one record per CDR3 protein. The V and J calls follow TCRdb's processing rather than the paper's. The data hold around 240,000 distinct CDR3 sequences, with more than 15% observed a single time. This clonotype was picked up many times. This sample also belongs to another study, concerning T cells in Graves' hyperthyroidism and ophthalmopathy. As that report states: Together with thyroid ultrasound, orbital computed tomography, serum thyroxine and TRAb, clinical symptoms were used for diagnoses.

Sequences were derived from peripheral blood mononuclear cells (PBMCs), sampled at new diagnosis, from a patient treated with antithyroid drugs. The V gene is TRBV10-3, the J gene TRBJ2-1; TRBD2 aligns across 13 bases. The sequence was collected from a woman aged 30 to 39 with Graves disease. CDR3 sequence: CAISGLAGANEQFF. The DNA for the CDR3 is TGTGCCATCAGCGGACTAGCGGGGGCGAATGAGCAGTTCTTC.